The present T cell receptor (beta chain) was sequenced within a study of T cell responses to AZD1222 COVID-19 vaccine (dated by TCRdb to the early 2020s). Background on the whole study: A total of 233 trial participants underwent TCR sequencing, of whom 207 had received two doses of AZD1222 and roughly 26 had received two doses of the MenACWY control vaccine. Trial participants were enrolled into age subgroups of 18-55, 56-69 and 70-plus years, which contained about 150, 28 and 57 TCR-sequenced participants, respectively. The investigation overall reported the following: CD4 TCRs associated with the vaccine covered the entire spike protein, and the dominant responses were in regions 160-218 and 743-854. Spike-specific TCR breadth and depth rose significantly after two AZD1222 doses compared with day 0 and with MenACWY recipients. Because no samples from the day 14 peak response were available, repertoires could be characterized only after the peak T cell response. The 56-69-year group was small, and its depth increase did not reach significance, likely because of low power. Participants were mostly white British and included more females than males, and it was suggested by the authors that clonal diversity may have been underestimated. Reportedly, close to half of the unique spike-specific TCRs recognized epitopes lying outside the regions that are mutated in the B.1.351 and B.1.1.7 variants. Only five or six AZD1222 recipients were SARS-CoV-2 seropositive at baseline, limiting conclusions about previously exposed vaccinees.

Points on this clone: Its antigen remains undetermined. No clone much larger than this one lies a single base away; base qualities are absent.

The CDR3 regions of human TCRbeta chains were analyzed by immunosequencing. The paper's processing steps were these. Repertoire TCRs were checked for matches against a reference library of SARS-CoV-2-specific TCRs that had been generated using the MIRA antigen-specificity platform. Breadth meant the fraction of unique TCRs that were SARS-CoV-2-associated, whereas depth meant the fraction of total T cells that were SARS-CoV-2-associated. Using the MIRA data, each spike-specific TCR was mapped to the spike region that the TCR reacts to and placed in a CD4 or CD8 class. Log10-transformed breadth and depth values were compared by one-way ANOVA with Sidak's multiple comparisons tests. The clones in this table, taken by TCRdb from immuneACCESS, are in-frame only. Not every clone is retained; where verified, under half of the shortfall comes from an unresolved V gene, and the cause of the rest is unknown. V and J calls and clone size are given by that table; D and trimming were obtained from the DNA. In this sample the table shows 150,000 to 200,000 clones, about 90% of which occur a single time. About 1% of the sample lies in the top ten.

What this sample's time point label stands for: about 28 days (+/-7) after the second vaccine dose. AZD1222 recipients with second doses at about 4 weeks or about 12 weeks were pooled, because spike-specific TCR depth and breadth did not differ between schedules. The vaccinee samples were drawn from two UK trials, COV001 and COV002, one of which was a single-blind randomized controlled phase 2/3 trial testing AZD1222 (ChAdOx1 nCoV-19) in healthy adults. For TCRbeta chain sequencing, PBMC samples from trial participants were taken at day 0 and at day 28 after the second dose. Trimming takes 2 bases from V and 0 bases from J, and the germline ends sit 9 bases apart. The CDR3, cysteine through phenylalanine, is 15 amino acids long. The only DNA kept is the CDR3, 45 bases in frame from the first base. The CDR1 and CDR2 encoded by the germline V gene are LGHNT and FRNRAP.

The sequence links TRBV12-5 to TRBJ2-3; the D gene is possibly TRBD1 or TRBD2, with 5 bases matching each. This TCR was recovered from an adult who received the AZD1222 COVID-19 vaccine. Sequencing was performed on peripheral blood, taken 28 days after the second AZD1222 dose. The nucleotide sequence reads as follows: TGTGCTAGTGGTTTGTCTGGGGGAAGCACAGATACGCAGTATTTT. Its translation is CASGLSGGSTDTQYF.